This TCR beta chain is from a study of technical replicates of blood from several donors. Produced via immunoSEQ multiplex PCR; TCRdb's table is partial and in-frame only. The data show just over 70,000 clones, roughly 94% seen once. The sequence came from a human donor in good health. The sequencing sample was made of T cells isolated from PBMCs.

The CDR3 DNA reads TGTGCCAGCAGTGGTAAAGGGACACTGACCTACGAGCAGTACTTC. It is translated as CASSGKGTLTYEQYF. The chain links TRBV6-1 to TRBJ2-7; maybe TRBD1 (6 bases). Trimming left V 4 bases short and J 2 bases short, with 15 bases between. Germline CDR1 is MNHNS and CDR2 is SASEGT. The CDR3 sequence is 15 residues long.